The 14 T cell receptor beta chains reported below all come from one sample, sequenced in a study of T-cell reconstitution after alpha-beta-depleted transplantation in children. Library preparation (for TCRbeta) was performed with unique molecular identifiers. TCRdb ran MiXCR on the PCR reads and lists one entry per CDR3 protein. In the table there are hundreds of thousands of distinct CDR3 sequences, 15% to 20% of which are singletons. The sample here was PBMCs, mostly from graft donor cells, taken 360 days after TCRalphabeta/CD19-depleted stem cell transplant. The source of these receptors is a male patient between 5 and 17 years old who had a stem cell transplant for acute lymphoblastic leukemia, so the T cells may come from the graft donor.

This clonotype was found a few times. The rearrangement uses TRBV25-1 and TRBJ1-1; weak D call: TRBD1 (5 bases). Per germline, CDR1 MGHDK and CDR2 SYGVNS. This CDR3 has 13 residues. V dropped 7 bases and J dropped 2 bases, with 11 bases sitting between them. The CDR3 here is CASTRGDNTEAFF. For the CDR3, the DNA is TGTGCCAGCACGAGGGGAGATAACACTGAAGCTTTCTTT.

The CDR3 DNA follows: TGCGCCAGCAGCCTTGTTCGTAACTATGGCTACACCTTC. It translates to CASSLVRNYGYTF. The rearrangement uses TRBV5-1 and TRBJ1-2; D not certain. Trimming left V 4 bases short and J 1 base short, with 8 bases between. This CDR3 region has 13 residues. From germline, CDR1 is SGHRS and CDR2 YFSETQ.

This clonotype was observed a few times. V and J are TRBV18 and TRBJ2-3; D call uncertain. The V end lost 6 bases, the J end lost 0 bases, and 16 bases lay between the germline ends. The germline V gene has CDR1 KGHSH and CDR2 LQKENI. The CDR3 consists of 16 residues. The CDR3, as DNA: TGTGCCAGCTCCCACCCGAGCGTCCGTAGCACAGATACGCAGTATTTT. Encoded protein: CASSHPSVRSTDTQYF. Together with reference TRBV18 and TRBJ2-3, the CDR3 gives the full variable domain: NAGVMQNPRHLVRRRGQEARLRCSPMKGHSHVYWYRQLPEEGLKFMVYLQKENIIDESGMPKERFSAEFPKEGPSILRIQQVVRGDSAAYFCASSHPSVRSTDTQYFGPGTRLTVL.

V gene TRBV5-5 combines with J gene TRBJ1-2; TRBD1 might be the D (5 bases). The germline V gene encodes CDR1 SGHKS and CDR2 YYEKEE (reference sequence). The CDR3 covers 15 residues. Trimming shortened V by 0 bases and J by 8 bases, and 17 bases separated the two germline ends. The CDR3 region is CASSLAVGVFGGYTF. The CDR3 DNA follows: TGTGCCAGCAGCTTGGCGGTGGGGGTTTTTGGCGGCTACACCTTC.

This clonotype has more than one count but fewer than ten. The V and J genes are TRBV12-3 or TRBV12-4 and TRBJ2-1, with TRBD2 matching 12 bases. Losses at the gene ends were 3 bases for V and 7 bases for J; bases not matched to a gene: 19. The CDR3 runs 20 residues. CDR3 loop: CASSLLRTSGIGAAGNEQFF. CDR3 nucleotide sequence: TGTGCCAGCAGTTTGCTACGGACTAGCGGGATAGGGGCGGCGGGAAATGAGCAGTTCTTC.

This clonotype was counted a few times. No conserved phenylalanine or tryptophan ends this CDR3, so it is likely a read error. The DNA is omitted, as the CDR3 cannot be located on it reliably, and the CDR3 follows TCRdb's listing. The CDR3 is CASRPTAGTSYTI. The chain combines TRBV5-1 with TRBJ2-1; TRBD2, the table's D call, was not compared with the DNA. The germline CDR1 and CDR2 sequences are SGHRS and YFSETQ. The CDR3 totals 13 residues, both ends included.

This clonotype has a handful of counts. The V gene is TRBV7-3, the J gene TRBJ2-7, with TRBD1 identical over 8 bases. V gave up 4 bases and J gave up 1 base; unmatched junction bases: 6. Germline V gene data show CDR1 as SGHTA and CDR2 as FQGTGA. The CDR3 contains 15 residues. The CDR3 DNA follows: TGTGCCAGCAGCTCAGGACAGGGAAAATCCTACGAGCAGTACTTC. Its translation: CASSSGQGKSYEQYF.

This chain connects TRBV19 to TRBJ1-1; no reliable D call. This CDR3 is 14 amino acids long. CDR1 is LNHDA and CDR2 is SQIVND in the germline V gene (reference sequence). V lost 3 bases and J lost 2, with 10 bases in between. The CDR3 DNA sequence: TGTGCCAGTAGTATTCATAACAGAAACACTGAAGCTTTCTTT. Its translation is CASSIHNRNTEAFF.

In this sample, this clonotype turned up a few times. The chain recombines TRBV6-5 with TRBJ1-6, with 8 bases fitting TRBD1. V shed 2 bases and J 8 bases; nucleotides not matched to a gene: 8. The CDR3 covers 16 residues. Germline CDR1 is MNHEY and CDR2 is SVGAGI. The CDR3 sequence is CASSYRTGRLDSPLHF. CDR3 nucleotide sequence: TGTGCCAGCAGTTACCGGACAGGGCGATTGGATTCACCCCTCCACTTT.

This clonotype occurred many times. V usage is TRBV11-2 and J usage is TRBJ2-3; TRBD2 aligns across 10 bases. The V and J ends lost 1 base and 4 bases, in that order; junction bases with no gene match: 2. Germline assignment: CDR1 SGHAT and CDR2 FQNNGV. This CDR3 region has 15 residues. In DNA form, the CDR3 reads TGTGCCAGCAGCTTAGTAGCGGGAGGAGCAGATACGCAGTATTTT. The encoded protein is CASSLVAGGADTQYF.

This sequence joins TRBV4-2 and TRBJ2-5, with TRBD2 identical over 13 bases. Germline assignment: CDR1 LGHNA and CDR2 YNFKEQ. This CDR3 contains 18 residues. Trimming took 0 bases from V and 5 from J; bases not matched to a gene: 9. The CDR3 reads CASSQETSGRAIRETQYF. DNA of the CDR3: TGTGCCAGCAGCCAAGAAACTAGCGGGAGGGCGATCCGGGAGACCCAGTACTTC.

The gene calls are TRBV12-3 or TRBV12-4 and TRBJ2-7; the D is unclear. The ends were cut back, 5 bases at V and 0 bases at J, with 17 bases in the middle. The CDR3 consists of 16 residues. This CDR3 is CASSPSGRGISYEQYF. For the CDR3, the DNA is TGTGCCAGCAGTCCCTCTGGGCGCGGCATCTCCTACGAGCAGTACTTC.

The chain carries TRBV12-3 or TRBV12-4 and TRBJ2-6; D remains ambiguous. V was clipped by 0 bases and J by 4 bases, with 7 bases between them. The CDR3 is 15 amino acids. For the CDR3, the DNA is TGTGCCAGCAGTTTAGCCCTCGTGGGGGCCAACGTCCTGACTTTC. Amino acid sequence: CASSLALVGANVLTF.

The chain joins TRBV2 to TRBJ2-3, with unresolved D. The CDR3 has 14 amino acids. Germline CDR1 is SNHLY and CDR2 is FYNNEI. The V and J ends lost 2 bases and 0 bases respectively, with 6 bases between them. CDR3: CASSETSSTDTQYF. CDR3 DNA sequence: TGTGCCAGCAGTGAAACCTCTAGCACAGATACGCAGTATTTT.